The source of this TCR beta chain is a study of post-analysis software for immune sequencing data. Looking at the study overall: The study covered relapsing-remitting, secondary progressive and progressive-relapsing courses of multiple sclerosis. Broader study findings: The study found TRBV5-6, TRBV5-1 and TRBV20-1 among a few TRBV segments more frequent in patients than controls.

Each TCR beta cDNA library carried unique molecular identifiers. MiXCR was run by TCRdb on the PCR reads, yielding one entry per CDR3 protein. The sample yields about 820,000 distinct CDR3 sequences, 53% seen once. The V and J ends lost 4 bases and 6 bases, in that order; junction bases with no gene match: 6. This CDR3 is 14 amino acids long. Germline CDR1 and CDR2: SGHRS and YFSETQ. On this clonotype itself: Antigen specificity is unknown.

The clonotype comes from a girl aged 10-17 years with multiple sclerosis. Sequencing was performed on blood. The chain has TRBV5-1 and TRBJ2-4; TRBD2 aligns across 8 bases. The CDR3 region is CASSAGLGVNIQYF. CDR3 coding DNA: TGCGCCAGCAGCGCGGGACTAGGGGTAAACATTCAGTACTTC.